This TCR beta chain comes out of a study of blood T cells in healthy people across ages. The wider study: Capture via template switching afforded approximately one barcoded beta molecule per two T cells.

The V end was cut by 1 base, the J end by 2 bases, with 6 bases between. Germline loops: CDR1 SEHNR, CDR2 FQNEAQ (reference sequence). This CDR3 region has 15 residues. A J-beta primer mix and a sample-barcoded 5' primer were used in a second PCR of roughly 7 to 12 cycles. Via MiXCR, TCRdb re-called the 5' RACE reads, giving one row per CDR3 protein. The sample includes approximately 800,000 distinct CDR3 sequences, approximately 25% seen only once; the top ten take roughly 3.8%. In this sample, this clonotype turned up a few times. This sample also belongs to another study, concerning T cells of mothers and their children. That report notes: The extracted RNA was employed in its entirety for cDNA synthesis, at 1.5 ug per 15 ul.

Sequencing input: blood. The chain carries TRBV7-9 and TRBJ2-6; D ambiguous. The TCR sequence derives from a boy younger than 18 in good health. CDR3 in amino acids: CASSLVDPGANVLTF. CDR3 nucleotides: TGTGCCAGCAGCTTAGTGGATCCTGGGGCCAACGTCCTGACTTTC.